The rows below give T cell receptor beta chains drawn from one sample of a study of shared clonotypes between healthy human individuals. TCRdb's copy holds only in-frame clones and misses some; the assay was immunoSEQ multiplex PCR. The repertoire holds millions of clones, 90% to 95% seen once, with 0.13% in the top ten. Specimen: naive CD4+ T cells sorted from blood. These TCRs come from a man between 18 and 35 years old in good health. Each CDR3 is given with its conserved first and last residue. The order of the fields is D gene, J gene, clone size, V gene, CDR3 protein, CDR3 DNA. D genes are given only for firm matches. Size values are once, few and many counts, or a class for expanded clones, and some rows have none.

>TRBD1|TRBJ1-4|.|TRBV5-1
CASSLNPPGQGASNEKLFF
TGCGCCAGCAGCTTGAACCCCCCGGGACAGGGGGCGTCTAATGAAAAACTGTTTTTT
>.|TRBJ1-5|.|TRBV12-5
CASGLSSQPQHF
TGTGCTAGTGGCTTGTCGTCGCAGCCCCAGCATTTT
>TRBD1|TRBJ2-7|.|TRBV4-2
CASSLGLAGGFEQYF
TGTGCCAGCAGCTTGGGCCTGGCAGGGGGCTTTGAGCAGTACTTC
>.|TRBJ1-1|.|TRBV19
CASSRVTEAFF
TGTGCCAGTAGTAGGGTGACTGAAGCTTTCTTT
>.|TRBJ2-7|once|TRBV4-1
CASSQIRNRVYEQYF
TGCGCCAGCAGCCAAATACGTAACAGGGTCTACGAGCAGTACTTC
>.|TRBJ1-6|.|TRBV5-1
CASSLEPSSYNSPLHF
TGCGCCAGCAGCTTGGAGCCCAGCTCCTATAATTCACCCCTCCACTTT
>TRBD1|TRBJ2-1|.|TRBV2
CASTTGQVKSTEQFF
TGTGCCAGCACCACCGGACAGGTCAAGAGCACAGAGCAGTTCTTC
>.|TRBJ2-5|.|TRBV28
CASSSKGTQYF
TGTGCCAGCAGTTCTAAGGGGACCCAGTACTTC
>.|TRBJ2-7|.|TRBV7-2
CASSLEGGYEQYF
TGTGCCAGCAGCTTAGAGGGTGGCTACGAGCAGTACTTC
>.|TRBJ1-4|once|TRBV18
CASSDVQIQEKLFF
TGTGCCAGCTCTGATGTCCAAATTCAGGAAAAACTGTTTTTT
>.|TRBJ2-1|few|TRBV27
CASSPRGGFEQFF
TGTGCCAGCAGTCCCCGTGGGGGCTTTGAGCAGTTCTTC
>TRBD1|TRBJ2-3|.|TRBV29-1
CRLRGQGGETDTQYF
TGCAGACTGAGGGGGCAAGGTGGGGAGACAGATACGCAGTATTTT
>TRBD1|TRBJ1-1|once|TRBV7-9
CASSSDRGRTEAFF
TGTGCCAGCAGCTCGGACAGGGGGCGAACTGAAGCTTTCTTT
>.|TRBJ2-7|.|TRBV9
CASSVSGGNYEQYF
TGTGCCAGCAGCGTAAGCGGAGGAAACTACGAGCAGTACTTC
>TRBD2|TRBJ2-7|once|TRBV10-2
CASIPGGRKSYEQYF
TGCGCCAGCATCCCTGGCGGGAGGAAAAGTTACGAGCAGTACTTC
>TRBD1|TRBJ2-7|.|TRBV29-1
CSVLGDRARAYEQYF
TGCAGCGTTTTGGGGGACAGGGCGAGGGCCTACGAGCAGTACTTC
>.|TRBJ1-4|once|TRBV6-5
CASSPDRNTNEKLFF
TGTGCCAGCAGCCCCGACAGGAATACTAATGAAAAACTGTTTTTT
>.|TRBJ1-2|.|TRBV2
CASRLTGDYGYTF
TGTGCCAGTAGGTTGACAGGAGACTATGGCTACACCTTC
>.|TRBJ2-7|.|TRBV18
CASSPVDSGLGQYF
TGTGCCAGCTCACCCGTGGACTCAGGGTTGGGCCAGTACTTC
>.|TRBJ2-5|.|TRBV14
CASSQDRPQRGKETQYF
TGTGCCAGCAGCCAAGATCGGCCCCAGAGGGGAAAAGAGACCCAGTACTTC
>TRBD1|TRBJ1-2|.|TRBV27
CASSRQGRNYGYTF
TGTGCCAGCAGTAGACAGGGGCGTAACTATGGCTACACCTTC
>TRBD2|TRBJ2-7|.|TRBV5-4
CASSLPTSGRSYEQYF
TGTGCCAGCAGCTTGCCGACTAGCGGAAGATCCTACGAGCAGTACTTC
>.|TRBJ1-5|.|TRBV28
CASSLGQGNNQPQHF
TGTGCCAGCAGTTTAGGGCAGGGAAACAATCAGCCCCAGCATTTT
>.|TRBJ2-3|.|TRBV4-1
CASSPRQWDTQYF
TGCGCCAGCAGCCCGAGACAGTGGGATACGCAGTATTTT
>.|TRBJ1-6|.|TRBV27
CASSLVPSSSSYNSPLHF
TGTGCCAGCAGTTTAGTCCCCTCCTCTAGCTCCTATAATTCACCCCTCCACTTT
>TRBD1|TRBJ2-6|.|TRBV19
CASSPQGAGANVLTF
TGTGCCAGTAGTCCGCAGGGGGCTGGGGCCAACGTCCTGACTTTC
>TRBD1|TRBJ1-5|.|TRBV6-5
CASSYSGRGDQPQHF
TGTGCCAGCAGTTACTCTGGCAGGGGGGATCAGCCCCAGCATTTT
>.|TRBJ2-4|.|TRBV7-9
CASSLDRHVGQNIQYF
TGTGCCAGCAGCTTAGACAGGCACGTGGGCCAAAACATTCAGTACTTC
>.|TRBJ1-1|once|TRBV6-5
CASSSWGQANTEAFF
TGTGCCAGCAGTTCCTGGGGACAAGCGAACACTGAAGCTTTCTTT
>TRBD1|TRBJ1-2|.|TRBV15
CATSENDVRDREDRDGYTF
TGTGCCACCAGCGAAAACGATGTGAGAGACAGGGAGGACAGGGATGGCTACACCTTC
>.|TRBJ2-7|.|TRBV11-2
CASRLAAGTYEQYF
TGTGCCAGCAGATTAGCGGCGGGCACCTACGAGCAGTACTTC
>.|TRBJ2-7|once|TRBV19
CASSRETAAVSSYEQYF
TGTGCCAGTAGTAGAGAGACGGCCGCTGTAAGCTCCTACGAGCAGTACTTC
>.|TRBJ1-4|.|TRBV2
CASAVTTNEKLFF
TGTGCCAGCGCGGTGACAACTAATGAAAAACTGTTTTTT
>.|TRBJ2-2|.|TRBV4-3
CASSRDVLGTGELFF
TGCGCCAGCAGCCGGGACGTACTAGGAACCGGGGAGCTGTTTTTT
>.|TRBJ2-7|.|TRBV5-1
CASSLVWGASYEQYF
TGCGCCAGCAGCTTGGTATGGGGGGCTAGTTACGAGCAGTACTTC
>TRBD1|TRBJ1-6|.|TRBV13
CASRPRRDRGRRSPLHF
TGTGCCAGCAGGCCACGCCGGGACAGGGGGCGACGTTCACCCCTCCACTTT
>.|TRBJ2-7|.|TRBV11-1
CASSPFGGTASYEQYF
TGTGCCAGCAGCCCTTTTGGGGGGACCGCCTCCTACGAGCAGTACTTC
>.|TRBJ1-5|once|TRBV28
CASSRSSNSNQPQHF
TGTGCCAGCAGTCGAAGTTCCAATAGCAATCAGCCCCAGCATTTT
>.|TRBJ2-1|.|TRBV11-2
CASSPRRGNEQFF
TGTGCCAGCAGCCCTCGGAGGGGCAATGAGCAGTTCTTC
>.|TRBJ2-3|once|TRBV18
CASSPSTTDTQYF
TGTGCCAGCTCACCCAGCACTACAGATACGCAGTATTTT
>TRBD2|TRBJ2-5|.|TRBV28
CASSFWDYKETQYF
TGTGCCAGCAGTTTTTGGGACTACAAAGAGACCCAGTACTTC
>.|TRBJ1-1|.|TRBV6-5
CASSRGTKTNTEAFF
TGTGCCAGCAGCCGAGGGACCAAAACGAACACTGAAGCTTTCTTT
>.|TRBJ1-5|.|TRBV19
CATGTWVEPQHF
TGTGCCACCGGAACATGGGTTGAGCCCCAGCATTTT
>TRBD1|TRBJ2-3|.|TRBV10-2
CASSSTGSGTDTQYF
TGCGCCAGCAGTTCGACAGGGAGTGGGACAGATACGCAGTATTTT
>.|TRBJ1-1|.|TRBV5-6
CASSTDMGNTEAFF
TGTGCCAGCAGCACGGACATGGGGAACACTGAAGCTTTCTTT
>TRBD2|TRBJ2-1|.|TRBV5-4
CASRTSPDNEQFF
TGTGCCTCCAGGACTAGCCCAGACAATGAGCAGTTCTTC
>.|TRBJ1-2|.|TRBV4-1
CASSTQFGTPTNYGYTF
TGCGCCAGCAGCACCCAATTCGGGACCCCGACTAACTATGGCTACACCTTC
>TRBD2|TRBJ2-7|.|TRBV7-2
CASSSTSGGSYEQYF
TGTGCCAGCAGCTCAACTAGCGGGGGCTCCTACGAGCAGTACTTC
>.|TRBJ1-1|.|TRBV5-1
CASGRNMNTEAFF
TGCGCCAGCGGGCGTAATATGAACACTGAAGCTTTCTTT
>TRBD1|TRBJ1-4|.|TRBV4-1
CASSQGDRGSEKLFF
TGCGCCAGCAGCCAGGGAGACAGGGGGAGTGAAAAACTGTTTTTT
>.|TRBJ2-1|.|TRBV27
CASSSVGLTGNEQFF
TGTGCCAGCAGTTCAGTGGGCTTAACTGGGAATGAGCAGTTCTTC
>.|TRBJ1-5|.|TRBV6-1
CASSVSTGRFWGPQHF
TGTGCCAGCAGTGTATCAACAGGGAGGTTTTGGGGGCCCCAGCATTTT
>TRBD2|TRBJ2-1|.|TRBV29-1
CSVLPGLGGNEQFF
TGCAGCGTTCTACCGGGACTAGGGGGCAATGAGCAGTTCTTC
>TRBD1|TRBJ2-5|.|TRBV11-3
CASSLDGTAEGTQYF
TGTGCCAGCAGCTTAGATGGGACAGCCGAAGGGACCCAGTACTTC
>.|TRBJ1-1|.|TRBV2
CASSEEEGRNTEAFF
TGTGCCAGCAGTGAAGAGGAGGGGCGGAACACTGAAGCTTTCTTT
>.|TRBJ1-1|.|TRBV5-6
CASSWASLNTEAFF
TGTGCCAGCAGCTGGGCCAGCCTGAACACTGAAGCTTTCTTT
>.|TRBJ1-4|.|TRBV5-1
CASSSSGVNNEKLFF
TGCGCCAGCAGCTCCTCGGGGGTAAACAATGAAAAACTGTTTTTT
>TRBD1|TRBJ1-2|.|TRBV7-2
CASSLVGTGGVYGYTF
TGTGCCAGCAGCTTAGTAGGGACAGGGGGCGTCTATGGCTACACCTTC
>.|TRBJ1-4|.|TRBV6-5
CASSYGGNEKLFF
TGTGCCAGCAGTTACGGGGGAAATGAAAAACTGTTTTTT